This T cell receptor (beta chain) comes out of a study of blood T cell repertoires in COVID-19. Study context: Specimens from acute and convalescent COVID-19 originated in the United States, Italy and Spain. T cells, B-cell-depleted T cells, or PBMCs provided the cDNA or gDNA that served as material.

CDR3 length equals 18 residues. This clone was seen at least ten times. Per the authors' pipeline: By means of reference gene primer amplification, nucleated cell counts were estimated. Produced via immunoSEQ multiplex PCR; TCRdb's table is partial and in-frame only. For V, J and clone size, that table is used; D and trimming come from the DNA. There are about 290,000 clones in the sample; under 90% occur only once, and 0.85% to 1% lies in the top ten. This clonotype was obtained from a middle-aged woman who had recovered from COVID-19. The rearrangement links TRBV12-2 to TRBJ2-7; the table gives TRBD2 as D, unverified against the DNA. TRBV12-2 is a pseudogene locus. The sequenced sample was peripheral blood. The CDR3 region is CASRLGWSGYSPRYEQYF. The CDR3 nucleotides read TGTGCAAGTCGCTTAGGGTGGAGCGGGTACAGTCCTAGGTACGAGCAGTACTTC.